These T cell receptor beta chains were read from a single sample in a study of blood T cell repertoires in COVID-19. Some clones are missing from TCRdb's copy, which holds only in-frame ones; the method was immunoSEQ multiplex PCR. The data contain 61,000 or so clones, roughly 88% of them singletons. Specimen: peripheral blood. The source of these receptors is a woman over 75 with active COVID-19. Each CDR3 is given with its conserved first and last residue. The order of the fields is J gene, V gene, D gene, CDR3 protein. A D gene is named only where the DNA matches it firmly.

TRBJ1-1 TRBV7-2 . CASSLGSRGHVAFF
TRBJ2-3 TRBV12-5 TRBD2 CASAHSGGTDTQYF
TRBJ1-5 TRBV5-4 . CASSKALNQPQHF
TRBJ1-1 TRBV19 . CASNHVGAEGAEAFF
TRBJ1-6 TRBV18 TRBD1 CASSPNGQGVSPLHF
TRBJ1-3 TRBV4-1 . CASSQEDRATLGNTIYF
TRBJ2-3 TRBV6-5 TRBD2 CASAGTTPDTQYF
TRBJ1-6 TRBV28 . CASSDSGTINNSPLHF
TRBJ1-1 TRBV5-6 TRBD1 CASRRDRGQRAFF
TRBJ2-1 TRBV11-1 . CASSPRGGSEQFF
TRBJ2-2 TRBV24-1 . CATGAPNTGELFF
TRBJ2-3 TRBV15 . CATSRDRGRGWGTDTQYF
TRBJ2-3 TRBV9 . CASGVDTGGRGTDTQYF
TRBJ2-7 TRBV5-4 TRBD2 CASSSVVGSGAYEQYF
TRBJ2-7 TRBV21-1 . CASSRLAGTYEQYF
TRBJ2-1 TRBV11-3 TRBD2 CASSATSGGAYNEQFF